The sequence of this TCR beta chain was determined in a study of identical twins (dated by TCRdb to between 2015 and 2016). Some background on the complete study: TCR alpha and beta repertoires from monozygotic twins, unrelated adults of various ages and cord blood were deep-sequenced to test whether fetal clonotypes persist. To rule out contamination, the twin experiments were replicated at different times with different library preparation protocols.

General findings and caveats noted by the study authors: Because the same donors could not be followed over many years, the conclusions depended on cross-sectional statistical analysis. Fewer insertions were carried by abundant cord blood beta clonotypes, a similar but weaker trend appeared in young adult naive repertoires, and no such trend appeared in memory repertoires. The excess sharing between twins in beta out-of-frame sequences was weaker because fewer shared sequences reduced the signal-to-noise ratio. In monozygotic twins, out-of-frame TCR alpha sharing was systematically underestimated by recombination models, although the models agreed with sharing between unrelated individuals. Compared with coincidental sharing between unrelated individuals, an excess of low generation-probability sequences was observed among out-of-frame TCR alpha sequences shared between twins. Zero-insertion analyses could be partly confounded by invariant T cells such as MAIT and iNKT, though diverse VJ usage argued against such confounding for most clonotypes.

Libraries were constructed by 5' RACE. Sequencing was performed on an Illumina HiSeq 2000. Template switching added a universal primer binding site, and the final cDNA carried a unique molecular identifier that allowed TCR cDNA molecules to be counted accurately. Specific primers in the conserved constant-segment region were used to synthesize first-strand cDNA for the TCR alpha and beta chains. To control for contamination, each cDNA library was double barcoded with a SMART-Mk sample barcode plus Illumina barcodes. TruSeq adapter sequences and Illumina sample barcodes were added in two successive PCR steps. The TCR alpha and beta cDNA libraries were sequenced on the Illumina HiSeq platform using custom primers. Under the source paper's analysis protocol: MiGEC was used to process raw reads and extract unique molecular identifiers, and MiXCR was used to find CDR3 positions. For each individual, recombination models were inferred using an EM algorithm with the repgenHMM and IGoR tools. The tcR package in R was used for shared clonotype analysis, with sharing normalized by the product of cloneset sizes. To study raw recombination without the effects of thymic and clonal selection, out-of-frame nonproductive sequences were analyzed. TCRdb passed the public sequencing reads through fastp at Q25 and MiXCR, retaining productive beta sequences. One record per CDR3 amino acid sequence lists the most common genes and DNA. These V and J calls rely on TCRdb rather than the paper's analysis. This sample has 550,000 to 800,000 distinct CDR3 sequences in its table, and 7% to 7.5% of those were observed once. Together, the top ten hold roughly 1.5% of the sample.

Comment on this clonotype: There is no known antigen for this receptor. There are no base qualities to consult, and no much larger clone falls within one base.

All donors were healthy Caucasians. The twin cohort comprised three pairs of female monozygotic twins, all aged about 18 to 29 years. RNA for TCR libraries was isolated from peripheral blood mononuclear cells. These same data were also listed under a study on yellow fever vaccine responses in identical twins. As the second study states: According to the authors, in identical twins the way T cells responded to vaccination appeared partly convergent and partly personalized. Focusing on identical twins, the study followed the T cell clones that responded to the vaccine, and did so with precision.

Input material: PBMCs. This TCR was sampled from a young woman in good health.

CDR3 sequence: CSARVQSWEQFF. In nucleotide form, the sequence is TGCAGTGCTAGAGTACAAAGCTGGGAGCAGTTCTTC. The rearranged chain carries TRBV20-1 and TRBJ2-1; a confident D gene designation cannot be given. There are 12 amino acids in the CDR3, from cysteine to phenylalanine inclusive. The only DNA kept is the CDR3, 36 bases in frame from the first base. The junction carries 11 bases between V and J, which are trimmed by 1 base and 10 bases respectively. CDR1 and CDR2 (DFQATT, SNEGSKA) derive from the germline V gene (reference sequence).